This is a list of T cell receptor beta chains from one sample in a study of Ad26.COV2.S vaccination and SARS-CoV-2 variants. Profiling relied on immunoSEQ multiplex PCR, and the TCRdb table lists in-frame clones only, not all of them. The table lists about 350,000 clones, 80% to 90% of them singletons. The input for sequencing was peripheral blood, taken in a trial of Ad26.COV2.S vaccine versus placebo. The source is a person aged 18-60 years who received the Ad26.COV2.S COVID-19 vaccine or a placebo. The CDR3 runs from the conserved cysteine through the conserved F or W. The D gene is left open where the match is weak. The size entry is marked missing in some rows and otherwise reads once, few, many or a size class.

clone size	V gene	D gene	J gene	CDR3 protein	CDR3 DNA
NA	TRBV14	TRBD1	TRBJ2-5	CASSLSQGAGETQYF	TGTGCCAGCAGCCTTTCTCAGGGGGCAGGGGAGACCCAGTACTTC
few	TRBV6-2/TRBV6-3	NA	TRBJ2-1	CASSKTGTPEQFF	TGTGCCAGCAGTAAGACCGGGACCCCGGAGCAGTTCTTC
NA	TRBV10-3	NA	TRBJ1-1	CAISESTVYTEAFF	TGTGCCATCAGTGAGTCCACAGTATACACTGAAGCTTTCTTT
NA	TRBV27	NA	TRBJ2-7	CASSLSRGGKDEQYF	TGTGCCAGCAGTTTATCTAGGGGGGGAAAGGACGAGCAGTACTTC
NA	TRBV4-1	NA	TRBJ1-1	CASSQDAPQVNTEAFF	TGCGCCAGCAGCCAAGATGCTCCACAGGTGAACACTGAAGCTTTCTTT
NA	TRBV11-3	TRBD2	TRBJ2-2	CASSHSRGVNTGELFF	TGTGCCAGCAGCCACTCCCGGGGGGTGAACACCGGGGAGCTGTTTTTT
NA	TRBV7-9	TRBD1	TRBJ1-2	CASSLQTGGGYTF	TGTGCCAGCAGCTTACAGACAGGGGGAGGCTACACCTTC
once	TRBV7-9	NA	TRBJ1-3	CASSSNPSGNTIYF	TGTGCCAGCAGCTCGAACCCCTCTGGAAACACCATATATTTT
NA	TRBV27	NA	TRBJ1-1	CASSVIRNTEAFF	TGTGCCAGCAGTGTTATACGAAACACTGAAGCTTTCTTT
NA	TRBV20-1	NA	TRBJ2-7	CSASELVTSYEQYF	TGCAGTGCTAGTGAACTCGTAACCTCCTACGAGCAGTACTTC
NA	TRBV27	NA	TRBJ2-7	CASSFLDGRYEQYF	TGTGCCAGCAGTTTTTTGGACGGTCGTTACGAGCAGTACTTC
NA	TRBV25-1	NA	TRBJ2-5	CASSELTRSLETQYF	TGTGCCAGCAGTGAACTGACTAGATCACTAGAGACCCAGTACTTC
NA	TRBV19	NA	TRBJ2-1	CASSIGLLSYNEQFF	TGTGCCAGTAGTATTGGACTGCTCTCCTACAATGAGCAGTTCTTC
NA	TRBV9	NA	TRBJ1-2	CASSVETANYGYTF	TGTGCCAGCAGCGTAGAGACGGCGAACTATGGCTACACCTTC
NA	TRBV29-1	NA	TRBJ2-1	CSVDGGIYNEQFF	TGCAGCGTTGATGGGGGAATTTACAATGAGCAGTTCTTC
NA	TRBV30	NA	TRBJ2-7	CAWSVGGAHYEQYF	TGTGCCTGGAGTGTGGGGGGGGCGCATTACGAGCAGTACTTC
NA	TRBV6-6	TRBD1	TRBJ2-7	CASSPARGTYEQYF	TGTGCCAGCAGCCCAGCCAGGGGGACCTACGAGCAGTACTTC
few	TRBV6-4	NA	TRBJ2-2	CASSAGPRTGELFF	TGTGCCAGCAGTGCAGGGCCTAGGACCGGGGAGCTGTTTTTT
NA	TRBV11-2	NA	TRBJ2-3	CASSRNGDTQYF	TGTGCCAGCAGCCGGAACGGGGATACGCAGTATTTT
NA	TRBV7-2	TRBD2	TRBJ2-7	CASRSKRTSGYEQYF	TGTGCCAGCAGATCTAAGCGGACTAGCGGTTACGAGCAGTACTTC
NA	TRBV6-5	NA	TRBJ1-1	CASSQDKPFLAFF	TGTGCCAGCAGTCAGGACAAGCCTTTCTTAGCTTTCTTT
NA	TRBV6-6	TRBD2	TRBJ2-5	CASNPSGTSGRGGETQYF	TGTGCCAGCAATCCATCCGGGACTAGCGGTAGAGGGGGGGAGACCCAGTACTTC
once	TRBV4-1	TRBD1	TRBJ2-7	CASSQDTGASYEQYF	TGCGCCAGCAGCCAAGATACAGGGGCGTCCTACGAGCAGTACTTC
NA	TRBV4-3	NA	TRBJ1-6	CASSRDKGDSPLHF	TGCGCCAGCAGCCGCGATAAGGGTGATTCACCCCTCCACTTT
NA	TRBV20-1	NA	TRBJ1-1	CSASGRQTSNTEAFF	TGCAGTGCTAGTGGCCGCCAAACGTCGAACACTGAAGCTTTCTTT
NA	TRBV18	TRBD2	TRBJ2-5	CASSPSSGGGPSQYF	TGTGCCAGCTCACCTTCTAGCGGGGGAGGCCCTTCCCAGTACTTC